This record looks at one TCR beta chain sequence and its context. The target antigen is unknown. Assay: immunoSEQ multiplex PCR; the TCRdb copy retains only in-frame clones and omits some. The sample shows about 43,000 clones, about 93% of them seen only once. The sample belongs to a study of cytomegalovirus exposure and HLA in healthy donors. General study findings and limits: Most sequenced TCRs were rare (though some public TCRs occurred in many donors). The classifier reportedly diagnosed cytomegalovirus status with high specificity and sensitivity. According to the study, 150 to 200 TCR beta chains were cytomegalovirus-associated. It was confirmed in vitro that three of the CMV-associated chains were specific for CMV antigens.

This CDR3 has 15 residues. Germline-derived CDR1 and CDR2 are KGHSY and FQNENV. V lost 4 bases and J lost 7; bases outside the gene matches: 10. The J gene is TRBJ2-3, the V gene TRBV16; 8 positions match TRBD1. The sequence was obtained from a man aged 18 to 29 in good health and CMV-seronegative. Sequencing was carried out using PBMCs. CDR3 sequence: CASSRAGGDRNTQYF. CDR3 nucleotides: TGTGCCAGCAGCCGGGCAGGGGGCGATCGGAATACGCAGTATTTT.